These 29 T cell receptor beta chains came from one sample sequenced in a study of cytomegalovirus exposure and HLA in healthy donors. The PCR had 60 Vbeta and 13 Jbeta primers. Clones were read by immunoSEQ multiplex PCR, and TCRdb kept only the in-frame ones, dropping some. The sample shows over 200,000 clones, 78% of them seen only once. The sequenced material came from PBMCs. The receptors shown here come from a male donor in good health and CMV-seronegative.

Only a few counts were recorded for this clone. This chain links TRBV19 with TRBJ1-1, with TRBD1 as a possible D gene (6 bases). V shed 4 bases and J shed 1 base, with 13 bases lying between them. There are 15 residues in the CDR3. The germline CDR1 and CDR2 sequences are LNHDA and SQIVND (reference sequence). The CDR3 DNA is TGTGCCAGTAGTAGTCAGGGGACCCCGAACACTGAAGCTTTCTTT. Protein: CASSSQGTPNTEAFF.

CDR3 loop: CASSLAPGPKTYGYTF. CDR3 in DNA: TGTGCCAGCAGCCTAGCCCCCGGACCGAAAACCTATGGCTACACCTTC. The rearrangement uses TRBV28 and TRBJ1-2; D is unclear. The CDR3 sequence is 16 residues long. Between the trimmed V and J ends, which lost 6 bases and 4 bases, there was a span of 21 bases. From germline, CDR1 is MDHEN and CDR2 SYDVKM.

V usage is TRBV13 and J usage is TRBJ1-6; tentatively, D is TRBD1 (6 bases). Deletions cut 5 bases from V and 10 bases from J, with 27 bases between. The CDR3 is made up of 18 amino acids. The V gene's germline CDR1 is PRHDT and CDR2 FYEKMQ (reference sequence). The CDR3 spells CASSVSPGHRDGGSPLHF. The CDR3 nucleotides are TGTGCCAGCAGCGTTTCTCCGGGACACAGGGACGGGGGGTCACCCCTCCACTTT.

CDR3 loop: CASSIRRGVNQPQHF. The CDR3 DNA reads as TGTGCCAGCAGCATCCGCAGGGGAGTCAATCAGCCCCAGCATTTT. J is TRBJ1-5 and V is TRBV28; possibly TRBD1 for D (6 bases). The V end was cut by 6 bases, the J end by 3 bases, with 15 bases between. Per germline, CDR1 MDHEN and CDR2 SYDVKM. The CDR3 contains 15 residues.

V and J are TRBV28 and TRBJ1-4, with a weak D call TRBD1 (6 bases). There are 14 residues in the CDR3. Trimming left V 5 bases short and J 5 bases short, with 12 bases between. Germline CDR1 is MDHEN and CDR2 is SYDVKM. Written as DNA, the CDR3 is TGTGCCAGCAGTCCCGGGGGGGCCAATGAAAAACTGTTTTTT. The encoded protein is CASSPGGANEKLFF.

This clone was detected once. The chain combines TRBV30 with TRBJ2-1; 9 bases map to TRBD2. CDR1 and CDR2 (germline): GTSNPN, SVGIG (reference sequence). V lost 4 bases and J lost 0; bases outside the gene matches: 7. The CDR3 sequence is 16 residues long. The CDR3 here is CAWTLAGTPSYNEQFF. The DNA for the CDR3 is TGTGCCTGGACACTAGCGGGTACTCCCTCCTACAATGAGCAGTTCTTC.

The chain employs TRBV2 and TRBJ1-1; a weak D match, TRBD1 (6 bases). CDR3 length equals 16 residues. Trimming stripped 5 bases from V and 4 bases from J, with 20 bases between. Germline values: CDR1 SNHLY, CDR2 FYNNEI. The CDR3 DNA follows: TGTGCCAGCAGTACCCGACCGACAGGAAAAAGCACTGAAGCTTTCTTT. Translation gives CASSTRPTGKSTEAFF.

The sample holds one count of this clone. The chain's CDR3 is CASSTDPWGGKETQYF. The CDR3 nucleotides are TGCGCCAGCTCGACGGACCCTTGGGGGGGGAAAGAGACCCAGTACTTC. The chain combines TRBV5-1 with TRBJ2-5; 7 positions agree with TRBD2. V lost 7 bases, J lost 3 bases, and 15 bases stayed unmatched. Per germline, CDR1 SGHRS and CDR2 YFSETQ. This CDR3 contains 16 residues.

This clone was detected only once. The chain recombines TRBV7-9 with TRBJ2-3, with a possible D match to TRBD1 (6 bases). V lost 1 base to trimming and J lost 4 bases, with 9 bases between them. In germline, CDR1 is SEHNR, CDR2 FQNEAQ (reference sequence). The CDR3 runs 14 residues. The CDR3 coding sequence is TGTGCCAGCAGCTTAGGCAGGGGCCCAGATACGCAGTATTTT. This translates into CASSLGRGPDTQYF.

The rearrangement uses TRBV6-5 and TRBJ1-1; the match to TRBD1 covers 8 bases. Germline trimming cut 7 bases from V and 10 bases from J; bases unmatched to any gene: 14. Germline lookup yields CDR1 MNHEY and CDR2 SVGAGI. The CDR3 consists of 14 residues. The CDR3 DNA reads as TGTGCCAGCAACCAACAGGGGGTGTCACTGGGAGCTTTCTTT. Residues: CASNQQGVSLGAFF.

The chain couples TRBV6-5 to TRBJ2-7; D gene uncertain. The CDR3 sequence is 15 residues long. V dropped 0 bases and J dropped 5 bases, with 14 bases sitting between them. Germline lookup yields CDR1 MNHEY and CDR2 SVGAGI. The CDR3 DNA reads TGTGCCAGCAGTTACTCGCCGGTAGTCAGGCACGAGCAGTACTTC. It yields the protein CASSYSPVVRHEQYF.

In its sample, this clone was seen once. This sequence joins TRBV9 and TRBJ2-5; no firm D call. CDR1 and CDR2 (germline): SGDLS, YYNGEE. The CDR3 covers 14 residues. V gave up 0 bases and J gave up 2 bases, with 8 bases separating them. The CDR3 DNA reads TGTGCCAGCAGCGTAGATCACAGACAAGAGACCCAGTACTTC. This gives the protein CASSVDHRQETQYF.

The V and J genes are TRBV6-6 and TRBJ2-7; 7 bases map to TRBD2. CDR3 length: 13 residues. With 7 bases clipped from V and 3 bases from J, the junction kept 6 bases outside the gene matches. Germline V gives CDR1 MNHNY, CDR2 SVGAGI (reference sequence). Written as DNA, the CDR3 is TGTGCCAGCACCATTACGGGGGGCTACGAGCAGTACTTC. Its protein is CASTITGGYEQYF.

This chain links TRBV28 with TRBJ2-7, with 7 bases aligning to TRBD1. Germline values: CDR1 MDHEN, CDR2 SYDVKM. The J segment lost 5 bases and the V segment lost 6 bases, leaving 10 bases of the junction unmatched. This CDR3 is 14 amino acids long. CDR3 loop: CASRKSGGPNEQYF. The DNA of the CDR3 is TGTGCCAGCAGAAAGTCAGGGGGTCCCAACGAGCAGTACTTC.

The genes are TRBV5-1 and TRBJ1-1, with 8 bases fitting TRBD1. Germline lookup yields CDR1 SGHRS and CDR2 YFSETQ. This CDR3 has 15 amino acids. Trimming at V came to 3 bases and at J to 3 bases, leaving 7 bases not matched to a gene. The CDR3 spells CASSWSRTGYTEAFF. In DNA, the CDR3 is TGCGCCAGCAGCTGGAGCAGGACAGGGTACACTGAAGCTTTCTTT.

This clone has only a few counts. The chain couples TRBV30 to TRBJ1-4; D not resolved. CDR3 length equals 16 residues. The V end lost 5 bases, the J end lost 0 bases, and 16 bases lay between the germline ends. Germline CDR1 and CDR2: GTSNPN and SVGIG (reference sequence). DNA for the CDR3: TGTGCCTGGGGGAGGGCCAGAGTCGCAACTAATGAAAAACTGTTTTTT. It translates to CAWGRARVATNEKLFF.

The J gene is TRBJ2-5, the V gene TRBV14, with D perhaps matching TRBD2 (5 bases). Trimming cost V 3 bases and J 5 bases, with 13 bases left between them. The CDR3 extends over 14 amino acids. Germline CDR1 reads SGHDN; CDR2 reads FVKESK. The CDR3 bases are TGTGCCAGCAGCCAGTGGGGAGATGGGGAGACCCAGTACTTC. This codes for CASSQWGDGETQYF.

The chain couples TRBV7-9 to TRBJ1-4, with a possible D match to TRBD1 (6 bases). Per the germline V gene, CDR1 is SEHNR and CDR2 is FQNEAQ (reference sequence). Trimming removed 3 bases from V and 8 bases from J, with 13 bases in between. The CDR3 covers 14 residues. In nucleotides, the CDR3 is TGTGCCAGCAGCTTGGGCGGGGGGGGCGAAAAACTGTTTTTT. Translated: CASSLGGGGEKLFF.

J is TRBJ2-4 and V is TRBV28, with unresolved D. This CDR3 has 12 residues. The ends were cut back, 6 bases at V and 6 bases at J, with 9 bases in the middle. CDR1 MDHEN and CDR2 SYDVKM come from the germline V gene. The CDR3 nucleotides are TGTGCCAGCAGGTCCACACGAAACATTCAGTACTTC. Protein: CASRSTRNIQYF.

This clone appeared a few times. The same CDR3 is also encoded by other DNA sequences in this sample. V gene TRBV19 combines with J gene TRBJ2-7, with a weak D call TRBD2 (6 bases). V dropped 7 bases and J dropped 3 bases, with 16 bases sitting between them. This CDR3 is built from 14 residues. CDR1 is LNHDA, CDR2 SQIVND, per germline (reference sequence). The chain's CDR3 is CASTPTGGFYEQYF. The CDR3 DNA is TGTGCCAGTACCCCCACCGGAGGGTTCTACGAGCAGTACTTC. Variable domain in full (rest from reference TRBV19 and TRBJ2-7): DGGITQSPKYLFRKEGQNVTLSCEQNLNHDAMYWYRQDPGQGLRLIYYSQIVNDFQKGDIAEGYSVSREKKESFPLTVTSAQKNPTAFYLCASTPTGGFYEQYFGPGTRLTVT.

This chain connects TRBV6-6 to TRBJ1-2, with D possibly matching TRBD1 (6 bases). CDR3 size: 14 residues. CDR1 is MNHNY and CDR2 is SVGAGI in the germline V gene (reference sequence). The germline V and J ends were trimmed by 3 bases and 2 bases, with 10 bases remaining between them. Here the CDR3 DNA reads TGTGCCAGCAGTTATCAAGGACAGAACTATGGCTACACCTTC. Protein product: CASSYQGQNYGYTF.

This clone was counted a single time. CDR3 DNA: TGTGCCAGCAACAAAGGGGCCACAACACAAGAGACCCAGTACTTC. Translated: CASNKGATTQETQYF. The chain joins TRBV5-4 to TRBJ2-5, with D perhaps matching TRBD1 (5 bases). The CDR3 has 15 residues. The V end was cut by 6 bases, the J end by 2 bases, with 17 bases between. Germline V gene sequence: CDR1 SGHNT, CDR2 YYREEE (reference sequence). The full variable domain, its missing parts supplied by reference TRBV5-4 and TRBJ2-5, is ETGVTQSPTHLIKTRGQQVTLRCSSQSGHNTVSWYQQALGQGPQFIFQYYREEENGRGNFPPRFSGLQFPNYSSELNVNALELDDSALYLCASNKGATTQETQYFGPGTRLLVL.

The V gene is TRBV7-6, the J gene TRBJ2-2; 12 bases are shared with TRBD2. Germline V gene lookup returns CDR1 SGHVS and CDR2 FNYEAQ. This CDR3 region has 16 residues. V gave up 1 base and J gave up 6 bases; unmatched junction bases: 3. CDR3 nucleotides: TGTGCCAGCAGCTTAGGGACTAGCGGGATATCCGGGGAGCTGTTTTTT. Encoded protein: CASSLGTSGISGELFF.

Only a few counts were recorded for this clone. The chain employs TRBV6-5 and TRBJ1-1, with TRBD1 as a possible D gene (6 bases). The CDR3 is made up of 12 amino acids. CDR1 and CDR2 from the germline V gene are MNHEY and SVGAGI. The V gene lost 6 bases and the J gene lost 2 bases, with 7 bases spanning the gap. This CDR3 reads CASRTGNTEAFF. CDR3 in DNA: TGTGCCAGCAGGACAGGCAACACTGAAGCTTTCTTT.

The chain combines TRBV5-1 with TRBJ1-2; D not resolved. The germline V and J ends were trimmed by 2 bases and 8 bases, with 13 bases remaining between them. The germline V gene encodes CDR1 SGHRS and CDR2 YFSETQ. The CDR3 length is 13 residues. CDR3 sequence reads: CASSFEGGVGYTF. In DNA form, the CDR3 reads TGCGCCAGCAGCTTTGAGGGAGGTGTAGGCTACACCTTC. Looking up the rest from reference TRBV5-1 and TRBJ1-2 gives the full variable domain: KAGVTQTPRYLIKTRGQQVTLSCSPISGHRSVSWYQQTPGQGLQFLFEYFSETQRNKGNFPGRFSGRQFSNSRSEMNVSTLELGDSALYLCASSFEGGVGYTFGSGTRLTVV.

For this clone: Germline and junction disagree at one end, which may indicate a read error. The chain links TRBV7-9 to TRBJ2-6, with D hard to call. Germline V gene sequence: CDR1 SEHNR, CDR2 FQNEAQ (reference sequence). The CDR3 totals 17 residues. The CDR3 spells CSSSSRLLSPGANVLTF. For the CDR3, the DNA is TGTTCCAGCAGCAGCAGGCTCCTCTCCCCTGGGGCCAACGTCCTGACTTTC.

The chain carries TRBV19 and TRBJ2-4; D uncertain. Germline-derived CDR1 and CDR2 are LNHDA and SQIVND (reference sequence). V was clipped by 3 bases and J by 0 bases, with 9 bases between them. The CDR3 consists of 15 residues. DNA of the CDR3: TGTGCCAGTAGTATTCACCAGGAAGCCAAAAACATTCAGTACTTC. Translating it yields CASSIHQEAKNIQYF.

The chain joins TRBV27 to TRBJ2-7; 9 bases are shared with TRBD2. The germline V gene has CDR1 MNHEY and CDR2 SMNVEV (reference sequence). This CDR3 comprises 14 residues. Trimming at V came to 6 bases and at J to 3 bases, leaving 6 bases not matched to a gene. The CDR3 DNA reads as TGTGCCAGCAGCCCAGGTAGCGGGGGCTACGAGCAGTACTTC. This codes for CASSPGSGGYEQYF.

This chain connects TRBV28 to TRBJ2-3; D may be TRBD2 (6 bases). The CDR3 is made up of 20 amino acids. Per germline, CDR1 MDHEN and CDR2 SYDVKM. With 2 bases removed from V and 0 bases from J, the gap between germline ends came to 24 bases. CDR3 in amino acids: CASSLVFGTQGLGSTDTQYF. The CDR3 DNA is TGTGCCAGCAGTTTAGTATTCGGGACTCAGGGTTTGGGGAGCACAGATACGCAGTATTTT. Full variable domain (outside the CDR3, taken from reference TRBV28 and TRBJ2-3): DVKVTQSSRYLVKRTGEKVFLECVQDMDHENMFWYRQDPGLGLRLIYFSYDVKMKEKGDIPEGYSVSREKKERFSLILESASTNQTSMYLCASSLVFGTQGLGSTDTQYFGPGTRLTVL.